These T cell receptor beta chains were read from a single sample in a study of cytomegalovirus exposure and HLA in healthy donors. TCRdb's copy holds only in-frame clones and misses some; the assay was immunoSEQ multiplex PCR. The sample includes about 130,000 clones, 65% to 90% of them seen just once. Sequenced sample: PBMCs. These receptors were collected from a man aged 18 to 29 in good health and CMV-seronegative. The CDR3 runs from the conserved cysteine through the conserved F or W. The D gene is left open where the match is weak. The size entry is marked missing in some rows and otherwise reads once, few, many or a size class.

-	TRBV5-1	-	TRBJ2-7	TGCGCCAGCAGCCCGGATAGGTCCTCGGAGGACTCCTACGAGCAGTACTTC	CASSPDRSSEDSYEQYF
-	TRBV29-1	-	TRBJ1-2	TGCAGCGGCATAGGGGGGGGCGACTACACCTTC	CSGIGGGDYTF
-	TRBV6-6	-	TRBJ1-2	TGTGCCAGCAGTTACCGGGGAGTGTATGGCTACACCTTC	CASSYRGVYGYTF
-	TRBV19	-	TRBJ1-1	TGTGCCAGTTCGGACACTTCGAACACTGAAGCTTTCTTT	CASSDTSNTEAFF
few	TRBV2	-	TRBJ2-5	TGTGCCAGCAGTGAGCGACCCCTCGGGGAGACCCAGTACTTC	CASSERPLGETQYF
few	TRBV30	TRBD1	TRBJ1-2	TGTGCCTTTAAAACGGGACAGGGGTTTAATGGCTACACCTTC	CAFKTGQGFNGYTF
once	TRBV7-2	-	TRBJ2-7	TGTGCCAGCAGTTCGACAGGACGCTACGAGCAGTACTTC	CASSSTGRYEQYF
-	TRBV2	-	TRBJ2-3	TGTGCCAGCAGTGAACGAACGGGGGGCCCTCCCCAGTATTTT	CASSERTGGPPQYF
-	TRBV29-1	-	TRBJ1-2	TGCAGCGTTCCCCGGGGAGGCTATGGCTACACCTTC	CSVPRGGYGYTF
-	TRBV28	-	TRBJ1-6	TGTGCCAGCAGTTTCGGGGGGGTGTATTCACCCCTCCACTTT	CASSFGGVYSPLHF
-	TRBV18	TRBD1	TRBJ1-2	TGTGCCAGCTCACTAGGGACAGGGGATGGCTACACCTTC	CASSLGTGDGYTF
-	TRBV10-1	-	TRBJ2-7	TGCGCCAGCAGTGTTGGGGGGGCCTCCTACGAGCAGTACTTC	CASSVGGASYEQYF
-	TRBV5-1	-	TRBJ2-5	TGCGCCAGCAGCTTGGGTGGCAGGGATGGGGAGACCCAGTACTTC	CASSLGGRDGETQYF
-	TRBV4-3	-	TRBJ1-2	TGCGCCAGCAGCCAAGCGGGGGGAAAGCCCCTCCCACCCTCGGTATCGGAGGGCTACACCTTC	CASSQAGGKPLPPSVSEGYTF
few	TRBV10-2	-	TRBJ1-4	TGCGCCAGCAGGAAACAGGGTTTCTCAAGTGGAAAACTGTTTTTT	CASRKQGFSSGKLFF
-	TRBV7-9	-	TRBJ1-2	TGTGCCAGCAGCTTACAGGGCCTCTATGGCTACACCTTC	CASSLQGLYGYTF
-	TRBV7-2	TRBD2	TRBJ2-5	TGTGCCAGCAGCTTAGGGAATAGCGGGGGAGGGGAGACCCAGTACTTC	CASSLGNSGGGETQYF
-	TRBV7-9	-	TRBJ1-6	TGTGCCAGCAGCCCCGTGGGGAGCTCCTATAATTCACCCCTCCACTTT	CASSPVGSSYNSPLHF
-	TRBV28	TRBD1	TRBJ2-7	TGTGCCAGCAGATCCGGGACAGGGGTCCCCTACGAGCAGTACTTC	CASRSGTGVPYEQYF
-	TRBV5-1	TRBD1	TRBJ2-2	TGCGCCAGCAGCGCGACAGGGAATCGGGCCGGGGAGCTGTTTTTT	CASSATGNRAGELFF
-	TRBV25-1	-	TRBJ1-3	TGTGCCAGCAGTGAATATAATTTTCGGGGATCTGGAAACACCATATATTTT	CASSEYNFRGSGNTIYF
few	TRBV30	-	TRBJ2-1	TGTGCCTGGGCTTCGAGCTCCTACAATGAGCAGTTCTTC	CAWASSSYNEQFF
-	TRBV27	-	TRBJ1-6	TGTGCCAGCAGGAAGAGCTCCTATAATTCACCCCTCCACTTT	CASRKSSYNSPLHF